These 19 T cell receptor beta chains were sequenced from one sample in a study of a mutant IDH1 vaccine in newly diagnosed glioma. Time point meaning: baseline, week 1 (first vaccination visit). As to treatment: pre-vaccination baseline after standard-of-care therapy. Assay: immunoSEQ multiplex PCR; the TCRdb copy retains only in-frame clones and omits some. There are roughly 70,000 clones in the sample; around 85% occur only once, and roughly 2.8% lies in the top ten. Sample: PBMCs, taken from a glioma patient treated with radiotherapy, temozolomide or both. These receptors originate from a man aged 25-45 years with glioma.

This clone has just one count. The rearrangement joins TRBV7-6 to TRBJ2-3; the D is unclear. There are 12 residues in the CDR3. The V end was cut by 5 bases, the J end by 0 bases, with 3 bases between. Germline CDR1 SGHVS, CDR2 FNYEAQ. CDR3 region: CASSQSTDTQYF. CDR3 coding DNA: TGTGCCAGCAGCCAGAGCACAGATACGCAGTATTTT.

This CDR3 reads CASSVDTFLSPLHF. The CDR3 DNA is TGTGCCAGCAGCGTAGATACCTTCCTTTCACCCCTCCACTTT. V usage is TRBV9 and J usage is TRBJ1-6; no reliable D call. V lost 0 bases and J 9 bases, leaving 10 bases between the germline ends. The CDR3 covers 14 residues. The germline gives CDR1 SGDLS, CDR2 YYNGEE.

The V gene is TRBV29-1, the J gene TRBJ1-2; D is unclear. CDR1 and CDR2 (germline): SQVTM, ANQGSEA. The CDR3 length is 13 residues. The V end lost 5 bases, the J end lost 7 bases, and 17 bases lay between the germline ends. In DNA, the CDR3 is TGCAGCGTTAGTCCCCGGGAACTAATTGGCTACACCTTC. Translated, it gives CSVSPRELIGYTF.

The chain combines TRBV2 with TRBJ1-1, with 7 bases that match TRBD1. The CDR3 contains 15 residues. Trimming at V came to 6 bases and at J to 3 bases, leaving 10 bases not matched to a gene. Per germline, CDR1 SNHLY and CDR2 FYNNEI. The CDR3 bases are TGTGCCAGCAGCCTAGGGGGCGCGCCTTACACTGAAGCTTTCTTT. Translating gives CASSLGGAPYTEAFF.

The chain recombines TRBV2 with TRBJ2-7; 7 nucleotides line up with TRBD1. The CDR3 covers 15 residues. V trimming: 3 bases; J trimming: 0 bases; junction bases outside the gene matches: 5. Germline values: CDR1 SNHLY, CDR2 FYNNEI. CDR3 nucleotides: TGTGCCAGCAGTGACATGACAGGGAGCTCCTACGAGCAGTACTTC. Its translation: CASSDMTGSSYEQYF.

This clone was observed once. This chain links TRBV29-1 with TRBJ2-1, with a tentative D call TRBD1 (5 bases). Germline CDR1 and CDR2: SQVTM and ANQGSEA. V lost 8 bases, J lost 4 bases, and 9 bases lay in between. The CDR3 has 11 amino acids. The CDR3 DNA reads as TGCAGCAGTGACAGTTACAATGAGCAGTTCTTC. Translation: CSSDSYNEQFF.

The CDR3 coding sequence is TGTGCCAGCAGCACCCAGCGGATCTCTGGAAACACCATATATTTT. Translated, it gives CASSTQRISGNTIYF. The rearrangement links TRBV7-2 to TRBJ1-3; no clear D gene. The CDR3 has 15 amino acids. V was clipped by 5 bases and J by 0 bases, with 11 bases between them. Germline V CDR1 and CDR2: SGHTA, FQGNSA.

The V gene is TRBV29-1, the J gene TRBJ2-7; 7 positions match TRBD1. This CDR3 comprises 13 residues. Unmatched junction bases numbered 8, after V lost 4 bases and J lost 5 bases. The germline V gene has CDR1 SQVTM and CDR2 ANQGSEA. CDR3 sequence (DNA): TGCAGCGTTGGGCAGGGACAGAAGGACGAGCAGTACTTC. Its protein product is CSVGQGQKDEQYF.

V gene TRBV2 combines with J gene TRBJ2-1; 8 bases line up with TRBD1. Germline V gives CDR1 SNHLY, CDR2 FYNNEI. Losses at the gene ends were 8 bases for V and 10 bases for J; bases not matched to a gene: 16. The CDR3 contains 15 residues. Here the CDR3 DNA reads TGTGCCAGCGGAAAACAGGGGGGCCCATGGCAAGAGCAGTTCTTC. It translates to CASGKQGGPWQEQFF.

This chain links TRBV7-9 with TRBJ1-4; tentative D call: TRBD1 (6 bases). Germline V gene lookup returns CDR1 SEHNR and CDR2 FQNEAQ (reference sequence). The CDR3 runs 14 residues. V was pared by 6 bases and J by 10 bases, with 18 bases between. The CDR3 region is CASSSSGQSGKLFF. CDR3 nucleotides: TGTGCCAGCAGTTCTAGCGGACAGTCTGGAAAACTGTTTTTT.

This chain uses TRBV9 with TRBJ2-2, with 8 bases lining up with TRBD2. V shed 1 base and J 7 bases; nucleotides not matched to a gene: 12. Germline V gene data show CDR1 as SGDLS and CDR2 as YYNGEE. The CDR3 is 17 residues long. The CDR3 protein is CASSVPSGGAPGGELFF. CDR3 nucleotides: TGTGCCAGCAGCGTACCCTCCGGGGGGGCCCCCGGCGGGGAGCTGTTTTTT.

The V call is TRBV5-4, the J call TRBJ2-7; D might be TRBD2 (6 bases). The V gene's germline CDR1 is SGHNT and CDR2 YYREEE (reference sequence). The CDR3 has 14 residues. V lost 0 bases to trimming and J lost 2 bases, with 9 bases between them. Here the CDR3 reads CASSLAGVTYEQYF. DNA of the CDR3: TGTGCCAGCAGCTTGGCGGGAGTCACCTACGAGCAGTACTTC. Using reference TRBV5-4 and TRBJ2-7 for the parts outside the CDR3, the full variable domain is ETGVTQSPTHLIKTRGQQVTLRCSSQSGHNTVSWYQQALGQGPQFIFQYYREEENGRGNFPPRFSGLQFPNYSSELNVNALELDDSALYLCASSLAGVTYEQYFGPGTRLTVT.

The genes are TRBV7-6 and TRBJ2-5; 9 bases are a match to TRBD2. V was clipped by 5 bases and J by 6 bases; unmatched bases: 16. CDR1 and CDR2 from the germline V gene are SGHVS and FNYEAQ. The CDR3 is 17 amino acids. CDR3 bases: TGTGCCAGCAGCCCCCGCCCGGGACTAGCCACGATAAAGACCCAGTACTTC. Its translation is CASSPRPGLATIKTQYF.

CDR3 nucleotides: TGCGCCAGCAGCTTGGACACCTACGAGCAGTACTTC. This codes for CASSLDTYEQYF. The chain combines TRBV5-1 with TRBJ2-7, with no clear D. The CDR3 covers 12 residues. The germline V and J ends were trimmed by 0 bases and 2 bases, with 3 bases remaining between them. CDR1 SGHRS and CDR2 YFSETQ come from the germline V gene. Full variable domain (missing parts from reference TRBV5-1 and TRBJ2-7): KAGVTQTPRYLIKTRGQQVTLSCSPISGHRSVSWYQQTPGQGLQFLFEYFSETQRNKGNFPGRFSGRQFSNSRSEMNVSTLELGDSALYLCASSLDTYEQYFGPGTRLTVT.

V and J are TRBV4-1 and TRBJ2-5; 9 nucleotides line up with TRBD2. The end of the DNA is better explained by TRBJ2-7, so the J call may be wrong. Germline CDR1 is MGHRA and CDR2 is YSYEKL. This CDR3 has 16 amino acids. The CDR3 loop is CASSQAPGLATYEQYF. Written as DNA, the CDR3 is TGCGCCAGCAGCCAAGCCCCGGGACTAGCTACCTACGAGCAGTACTTC.

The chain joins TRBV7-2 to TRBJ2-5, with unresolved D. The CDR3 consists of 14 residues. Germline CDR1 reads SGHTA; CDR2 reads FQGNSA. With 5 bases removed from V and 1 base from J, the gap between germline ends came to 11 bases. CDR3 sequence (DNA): TGTGCCAGCAGCACCCAGAGCCCCCAAGAGACCCAGTACTTC. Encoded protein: CASSTQSPQETQYF.

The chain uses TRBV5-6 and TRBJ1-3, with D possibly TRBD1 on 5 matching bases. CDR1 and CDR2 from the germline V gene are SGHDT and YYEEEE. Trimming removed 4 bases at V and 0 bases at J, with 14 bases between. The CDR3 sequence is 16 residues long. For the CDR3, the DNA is TGTGCCAGCAGCCTTTTCCCCGACAGCTCTGGAAACACCATATATTTT. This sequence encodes CASSLFPDSSGNTIYF.

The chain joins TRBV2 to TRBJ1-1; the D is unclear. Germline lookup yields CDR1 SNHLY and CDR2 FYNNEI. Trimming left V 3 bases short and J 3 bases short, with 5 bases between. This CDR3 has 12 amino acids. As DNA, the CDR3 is TGTGCCAGCAGTGAGGGTCACACTGAAGCTTTCTTT. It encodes CASSEGHTEAFF. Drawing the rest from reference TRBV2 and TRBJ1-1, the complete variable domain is EPEVTQTPSHQVTQMGQEVILRCVPISNHLYFYWYRQILGQKVEFLVSFYNNEISEKSEIFDDQFSVERPDGSNFTLKIRSTKLEDSAMYFCASSEGHTEAFFGQGTRLTVV.

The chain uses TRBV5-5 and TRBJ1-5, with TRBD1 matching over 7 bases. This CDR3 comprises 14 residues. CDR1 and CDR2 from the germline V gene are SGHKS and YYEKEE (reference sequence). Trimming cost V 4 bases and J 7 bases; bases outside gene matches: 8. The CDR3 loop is CASSRGQDSQPQHF. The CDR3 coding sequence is TGTGCCAGCAGCCGCGGACAGGACAGCCAGCCCCAGCATTTT. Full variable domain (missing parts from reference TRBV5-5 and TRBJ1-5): DAGVTQSPTHLIKTRGQQVTLRCSPISGHKSVSWYQQVLGQGPQFIFQYYEKEERGRGNFPDRFSARQFPNYSSELNVNALLLGDSALYLCASSRGQDSQPQHFGDGTRLSIL.